These 10 T cell receptor beta chains share one sample of origin, sequenced in a study of cytomegalovirus exposure and HLA in healthy donors. Sequencing used immunoSEQ multiplex PCR; TCRdb keeps in-frame clones, though not all of them. There are roughly 140,000 clones in the sample; approximately 86% occur only once, and just under 9% lies in the top ten. The sequenced sample consisted of PBMCs. These receptors came from a man aged 18 to 35 in good health and CMV-seropositive.

The J gene is TRBJ2-3, the V gene TRBV15, with 11 bases matching TRBD2. Germline V gene lookup returns CDR1 LNHNV and CDR2 YYDKDF (reference sequence). V was pared by 3 bases and J by 5 bases, with 4 bases of the junction left unmatched. The CDR3 is made up of 15 amino acids. The DNA for the CDR3 is TGTGCCACCAGCAGGGAACTAGCGGGGGTAGATACGCAGTATTTT. Translation gives CATSRELAGVDTQYF.

The chain uses TRBV27 and TRBJ1-6; TRBD1 matches 8 bases. In germline, CDR1 is MNHEY, CDR2 SMNVEV (reference sequence). The CDR3 sequence is 20 residues long. V lost 0 bases to trimming and J lost 0 bases; unmatched junction nucleotides: 10. Written as DNA, the CDR3 is TGTGCCAGCAGTTTATCCCCGGGACAGGCCACGAGCTCCTATAATTCACCCCTCCACTTT. This encodes CASSLSPGQATSSYNSPLHF.

This chain joins TRBV9 and TRBJ1-1; maybe TRBD1 (6 bases). CDR1 and CDR2 (germline): SGDLS, YYNGEE. V was clipped by 3 bases and J by 0 bases, with 12 bases between them. The CDR3 totals 15 residues. The CDR3 DNA sequence: TGTGCCAGCAGCGAGACGGGACAACTGAACACTGAAGCTTTCTTT. Translating gives CASSETGQLNTEAFF.

V usage is TRBV5-1 and J usage is TRBJ2-7, with 7 bases identical to TRBD2. Germline values: CDR1 SGHRS, CDR2 YFSETQ. J was trimmed by 6 bases and V by 4 bases; bases with no gene match: 13. The CDR3 spans 15 residues. CDR3 DNA sequence: TGCGCCAGCAGCCGGGGGACTAACCCCTCTGGCGAGCAGTACTTC. This encodes CASSRGTNPSGEQYF.

The V and J genes are TRBV4-1 and TRBJ2-1; 7 bases are a match to TRBD2. The CDR3 totals 14 residues. The junction had 7 bases not matched to a gene; V was cut back by 3 bases and J by 8 bases. The germline gives CDR1 MGHRA, CDR2 YSYEKL. This CDR3 reads CASSHPETSHEQFF. CDR3 DNA sequence: TGCGCCAGCAGCCATCCCGAGACTAGCCATGAGCAGTTCTTC.

The V gene is TRBV6-5, the J gene TRBJ1-5, with D maybe TRBD1 (6 bases). Germline V gives CDR1 MNHEY, CDR2 SVGAGI. The CDR3 runs to 15 residues. The V gene lost 0 bases and the J gene lost 3 bases, with 9 bases spanning the gap. The CDR3 reads CASSYSGQPNQPQHF. CDR3 nucleotide sequence: TGTGCCAGCAGTTACTCGGGACAACCCAATCAGCCCCAGCATTTT.

The count of this clone is one. The chain links TRBV27 to TRBJ1-6; the D is unclear. Trimming left V 1 base short and J 0 bases short, with 10 bases between. The CDR3 consists of 17 residues. The germline V gene encodes CDR1 MNHEY and CDR2 SMNVEV (reference sequence). The CDR3 loop is CASSLYGRSSYNSPLHF. As DNA, the CDR3 is TGTGCCAGCAGTTTATACGGTAGGAGCTCCTATAATTCACCCCTCCACTTT.

This clone was seen a handful of times. The J gene is TRBJ2-7, the V gene TRBV7-8, with D maybe TRBD1 (6 bases). V was shortened by 5 bases and J by 1 base, with 12 bases between the two germline ends. Germline assignment: CDR1 SGHVS and CDR2 FQNEAQ. The CDR3 totals 14 residues. The CDR3 DNA follows: TGTGCCAGCAGCCCCCGACAGGCGTCCTACGAGCAGTACTTC. Its translation: CASSPRQASYEQYF.

The V gene is TRBV11-2, the J gene TRBJ1-2, with 9 bases identical to TRBD1. The V gene's germline CDR1 is SGHAT and CDR2 FQNNGV. J lost 10 bases, V lost 1 base, and 10 bases had no gene match. CDR3 length: 15 residues. CDR3 in DNA: TGTGCCAGCAGCTTAGCCGGGCCGGGGACAGGGCTCTACACCTTC. Translated: CASSLAGPGTGLYTF.

The chain uses TRBV5-1 and TRBJ2-1, with D uncertain. The V gene lost 6 bases and the J gene lost 6 bases, with 7 bases spanning the gap. Germline CDR1 and CDR2: SGHRS and YFSETQ. This CDR3 is 11 amino acids long. The CDR3 region is CASKILNEQFF. The CDR3 DNA is TGCGCCAGCAAAATCCTCAATGAGCAGTTCTTC.